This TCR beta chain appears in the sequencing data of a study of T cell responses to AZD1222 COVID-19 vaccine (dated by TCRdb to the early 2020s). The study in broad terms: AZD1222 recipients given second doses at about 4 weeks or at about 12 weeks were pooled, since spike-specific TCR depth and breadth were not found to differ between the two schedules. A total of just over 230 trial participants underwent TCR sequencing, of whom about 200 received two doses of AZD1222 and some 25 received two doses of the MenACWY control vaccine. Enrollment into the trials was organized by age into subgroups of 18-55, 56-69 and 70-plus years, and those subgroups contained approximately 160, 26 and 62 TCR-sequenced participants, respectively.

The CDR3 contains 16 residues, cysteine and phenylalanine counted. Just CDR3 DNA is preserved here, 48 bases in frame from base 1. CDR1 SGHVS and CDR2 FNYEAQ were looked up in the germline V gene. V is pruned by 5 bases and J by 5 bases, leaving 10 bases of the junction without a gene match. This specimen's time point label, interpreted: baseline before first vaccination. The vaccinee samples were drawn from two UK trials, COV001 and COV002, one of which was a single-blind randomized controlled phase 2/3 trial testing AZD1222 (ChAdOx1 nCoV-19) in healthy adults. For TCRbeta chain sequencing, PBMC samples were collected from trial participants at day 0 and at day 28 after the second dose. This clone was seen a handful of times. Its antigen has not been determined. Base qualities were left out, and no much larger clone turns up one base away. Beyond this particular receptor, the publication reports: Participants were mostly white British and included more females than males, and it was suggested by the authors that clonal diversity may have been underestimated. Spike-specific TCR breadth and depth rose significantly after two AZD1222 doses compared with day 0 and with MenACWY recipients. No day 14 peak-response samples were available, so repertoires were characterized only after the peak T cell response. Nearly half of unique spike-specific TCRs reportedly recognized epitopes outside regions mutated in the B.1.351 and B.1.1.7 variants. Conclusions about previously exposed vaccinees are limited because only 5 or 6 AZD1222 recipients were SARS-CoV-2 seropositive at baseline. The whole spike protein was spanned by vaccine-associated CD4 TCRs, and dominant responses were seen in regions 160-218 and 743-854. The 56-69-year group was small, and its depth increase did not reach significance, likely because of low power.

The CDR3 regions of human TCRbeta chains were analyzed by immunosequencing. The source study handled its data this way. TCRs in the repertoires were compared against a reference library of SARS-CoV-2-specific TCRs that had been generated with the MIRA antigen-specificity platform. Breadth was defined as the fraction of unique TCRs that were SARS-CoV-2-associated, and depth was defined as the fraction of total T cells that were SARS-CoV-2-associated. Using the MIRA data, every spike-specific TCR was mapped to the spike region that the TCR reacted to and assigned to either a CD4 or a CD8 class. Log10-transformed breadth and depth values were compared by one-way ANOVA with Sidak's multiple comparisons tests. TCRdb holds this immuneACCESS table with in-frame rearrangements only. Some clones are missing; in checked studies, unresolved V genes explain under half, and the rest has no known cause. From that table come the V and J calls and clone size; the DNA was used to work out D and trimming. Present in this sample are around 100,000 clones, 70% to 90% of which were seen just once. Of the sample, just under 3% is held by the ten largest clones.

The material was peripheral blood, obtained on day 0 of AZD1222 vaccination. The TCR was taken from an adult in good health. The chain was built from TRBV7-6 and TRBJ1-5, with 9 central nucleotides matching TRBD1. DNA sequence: TGTGCCAGCAGCGCATCTACAGGGGGCGGGGATCAGCCCCAGCATTTT. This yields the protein CASSASTGGGDQPQHF. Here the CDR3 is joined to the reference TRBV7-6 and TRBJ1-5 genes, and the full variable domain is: GAGVSQSPRYKVTKRGQDVALRCDPISGHVSLYWYRQALGQGPEFLTYFNYEAQQDKSGLPNDRFSAERPEGSISTLTIQRTEQRDSAMYRCASSASTGGGDQPQHFGDGTRLSIL.